These T cell receptor beta chains were read from a single sample in a study of shared clonotypes between healthy human individuals. The assay was immunoSEQ multiplex PCR, and TCRdb's table has in-frame clones only and misses some. The table shows some 2,000,000 clones, with about 95% occurring only once. Sequencing was performed on naive CD8+ T cells sorted from blood. The receptors were gathered from a man younger than 35 in good health. The CDR3 runs from the conserved cysteine through the conserved F or W. Each record gives: D gene, clone size, V gene, J gene, CDR3 protein, CDR3 DNA. D genes are given only for firm matches. Where a row states a size, it is once, few, many or the class of an expanded clone; other rows omit it.

NA	NA	TRBV7-9	TRBJ2-7	CASSLASDTSYEQYF	TGTGCCAGCAGCTTAGCATCGGACACCTCCTACGAGCAGTACTTC
NA	NA	TRBV7-7	TRBJ2-7	CASSLSSSYEQYF	TGTGCTAGCAGCTTATCCAGCTCCTACGAGCAGTACTTC
NA	NA	TRBV5-1	TRBJ1-1	CASSYRVSNTEAFF	TGCGCCAGCAGCTACAGGGTCTCGAACACTGAAGCTTTCTTT
NA	NA	TRBV6-5	TRBJ2-5	CASRSSGLQVETQYF	TGTGCCAGCCGGTCTTCAGGGTTGCAAGTAGAGACCCAGTACTTC
NA	NA	TRBV7-9	TRBJ2-4	CASSDILVYF	TGTGCCAGCAGCGACATTCTTGTGTACTTC
TRBD1	NA	TRBV28	TRBJ1-2	CASSLPSNKGAIGYTF	TGTGCCAGCAGTTTACCTTCTAACAAGGGGGCGATTGGCTACACCTTC
NA	NA	TRBV5-1	TRBJ1-2	CASSLSGGNYGYTF	TGCGCCAGCAGCTTGTCGGGAGGGAACTATGGCTACACCTTC
NA	NA	TRBV9	TRBJ1-6	CASSVAEGDSPLHF	TGTGCCAGCAGCGTAGCTGAGGGGGATTCACCCCTCCACTTT
NA	NA	TRBV27	TRBJ2-7	CASSYPGSYEQYF	TGTGCCAGCAGTTATCCGGGAAGCTACGAGCAGTACTTC
TRBD2	NA	TRBV27	TRBJ2-1	CASSSSGQFNEQFF	TGTGCCAGCAGCTCTAGCGGGCAATTCAATGAGCAGTTCTTC
TRBD2	once	TRBV29-1	TRBJ2-3	CSVLAAASTDTQYF	TGCAGCGTTCTAGCGGCCGCTAGCACAGATACGCAGTATTTT
NA	NA	TRBV5-1	TRBJ2-7	CASSLDGGSSSYEQYF	TGCGCCAGCAGCTTGGATGGGGGGAGCAGCTCCTACGAGCAGTACTTC
NA	NA	TRBV4-1	TRBJ1-2	CASAPGGAYGYTF	TGCGCCAGCGCTCCGGGGGGCGCATATGGCTACACCTTC
NA	NA	TRBV9	TRBJ2-4	CASSGPKNIQYF	TGTGCCAGCAGCGGGCCCAAAAACATTCAGTACTTC
NA	NA	TRBV5-1	TRBJ1-2	CASSLTENYGYTF	TGCGCCAGCAGCTTAACAGAGAACTATGGCTACACCTTC
TRBD2	NA	TRBV7-2	TRBJ2-1	CASRYPDDLTGLANNEQFF	TGTGCCAGCCGCTACCCCGACGATCTCACGGGACTAGCGAACAATGAGCAGTTCTTC
TRBD1	NA	TRBV28	TRBJ2-7	CATGGTGYSYEQYF	TGTGCCACCGGCGGGACAGGGTACAGCTACGAGCAGTACTTC
NA	NA	TRBV7-2	TRBJ2-1	CASSLGRGHDEQFF	TGTGCCAGCAGCTTAGGAAGGGGCCACGATGAGCAGTTCTTC
TRBD1	NA	TRBV9	TRBJ2-2	CASSGGTGDTGELFF	TGTGCCAGCAGCGGAGGGACAGGGGACACCGGGGAGCTGTTTTTT
NA	NA	TRBV11-2	TRBJ2-7	CASSLDLTYEQYF	TGTGCCAGCAGCTTAGATCTAACCTACGAGCAGTACTTC
TRBD2	NA	TRBV10-2	TRBJ2-1	CASSATSGDFEQFF	TGCGCCAGCAGTGCGACTAGCGGGGACTTTGAGCAGTTCTTC
TRBD2	NA	TRBV27	TRBJ2-1	CASSLLGGHGLAGADNEQFF	TGTGCCAGCAGTTTACTTGGTGGACACGGACTAGCGGGAGCTGACAATGAGCAGTTCTTC
TRBD1	NA	TRBV9	TRBJ2-7	CASSATGDTSYEQYF	TGTGCCAGCAGCGCCACAGGGGACACTTCCTACGAGCAGTACTTC
TRBD1	NA	TRBV28	TRBJ1-2	CASSLQGVYGYTF	TGTGCCAGCAGTCTACAGGGGGTGTATGGCTACACCTTC
NA	NA	TRBV7-2	TRBJ2-7	CASSFAGSFYEQYF	TGTGCCAGCAGCTTCGCAGGTTCCTTTTACGAGCAGTACTTC
NA	NA	TRBV7-9	TRBJ2-1	CASSPPEVDEQFF	TGTGCCAGCAGCCCGCCGGAAGTGGATGAGCAGTTCTTC
NA	NA	TRBV10-1	TRBJ2-3	CASSELTDDTQYF	TGCGCCAGCAGTGAGCTAACAGATGATACGCAGTATTTT
TRBD1	NA	TRBV18	TRBJ1-1	CASSPGDRRLNTEAFF	TGTGCCAGCTCACCGGGGGACAGGCGACTGAACACTGAAGCTTTCTTT
TRBD1	NA	TRBV28	TRBJ1-1	CASSFGQGGSTEAFF	TGTGCCAGCAGTTTTGGACAGGGCGGGAGCACTGAAGCTTTCTTT
NA	NA	TRBV9	TRBJ2-3	CASSPGTGSTDTQYF	TGTGCCAGCAGCCCCGGGACGGGGAGCACAGATACGCAGTATTTT
NA	NA	TRBV6-5	TRBJ2-2	CASSYDRFLELFF	TGTGCCAGCAGTTACGACAGGTTTCTGGAGCTGTTTTTT
NA	NA	TRBV4-3	TRBJ2-1	CASSPVEGLSSSYNEQFF	TGCGCCAGCAGCCCAGTCGAGGGGCTATCGAGCTCCTACAATGAGCAGTTCTTC
NA	once	TRBV5-4	TRBJ2-2	CASSHPENTGELFF	TGTGCCAGCAGTCATCCAGAGAACACCGGGGAGCTGTTTTTT
NA	NA	TRBV2	TRBJ1-1	CASSGDLGAMNTEAFF	TGTGCCAGCAGTGGTGACTTGGGGGCAATGAACACTGAAGCTTTCTTT
NA	NA	TRBV25-1	TRBJ1-1	CASSDPPLVTEAFF	TGTGCCAGCAGTGATCCCCCCCTTGTTACTGAAGCTTTCTTT